These 32 T cell receptor beta chains came from one sample sequenced in a study of cytomegalovirus exposure and HLA in healthy donors (dated by TCRdb to 2016 to 2017). The library was obtained by the immunoSEQ multiplex PCR assay. The multiplex PCR relied on a mix of 60 forward primers for TCR Vbeta segments and 13 reverse primers for TCR Jbeta segments. TCRdb carries this immuneACCESS record with in-frame sequences only. Its versions omit some clonotypes, under half of them owing to an unresolved V gene in the studies checked, with the rest unexplained. In this sample the table shows roughly 230,000 clones, around 80% of which occur a single time. Approximately 0.49% of the sample is held by the ten biggest clonotypes. Source material: PBMCs. These receptors were taken from a boy younger than 18 in good health and CMV-seronegative.

This clone was seen a single time. V gene TRBV10-3 combines with J gene TRBJ2-3; 13 bases align to TRBD2. V shed 3 bases, J shed 6 bases, and the junction held 15 bases outside the gene matches. This CDR3 contains 19 residues. CDR1 and CDR2 (germline): ENHRY, SYGVKD. The CDR3 nucleotides read TGTGCCATCAGTGATCGTAGGTCCGGGACTAGCGGGATGGGGGATACGCAGTATTTT. It specifies CAISDRRSGTSGMGDTQYF.

The chain carries TRBV27 and TRBJ2-7, with D perhaps TRBD2 (5 bases). V lost 6 bases to trimming and J lost 6 bases, with 15 bases between them. Per the germline V gene, CDR1 is MNHEY and CDR2 is SMNVEV (reference sequence). This CDR3 region has 13 residues. CDR3: CASSGIRVGEQYF. CDR3 sequence (DNA): TGTGCCAGCAGCGGGATCCGAGTTGGCGAGCAGTACTTC.

V is TRBV10-3 and J is TRBJ2-7, with 7 bases that match TRBD2. CDR1 and CDR2 (germline): ENHRY, SYGVKD. V lost 7 bases and J lost 2; bases outside the gene matches: 8. The CDR3 has 14 amino acids. The CDR3 protein is CAITERSGAYEQYF. CDR3 coding DNA: TGTGCCATCACCGAACGGAGCGGGGCCTACGAGCAGTACTTC.

The chain is built from TRBV18 and TRBJ1-1, with unresolved D. V was trimmed by 0 bases and J by 7 bases, leaving 9 bases between them. Germline CDR1 KGHSH, CDR2 LQKENI. CDR3 length equals 13 residues. CDR3 sequence reads: CASSPPFQLEAFF. The CDR3 DNA reads as TGTGCCAGCTCACCACCGTTCCAACTTGAAGCTTTCTTT.

The chain is built from TRBV7-9 and TRBJ2-2; D not certain. CDR1 and CDR2 (germline): SEHNR, FQNEAQ (reference sequence). The CDR3 totals 13 residues. V was pared by 6 bases and J by 0 bases, with 5 bases between. CDR3: CASRRTNTGELFF. In nucleotides, the CDR3 is TGTGCCAGCAGGAGAACGAACACCGGGGAGCTGTTTTTT.

The rearrangement uses TRBV7-3 and TRBJ2-5, with TRBD2 as a possible D gene (7 bases). CDR1 and CDR2 from the germline V gene are SGHTA and FQGTGA. CDR3 length equals 15 residues. V lost 3 bases and J lost 1, with 12 bases in between. In DNA, the CDR3 is TGTGCCAGCAGCTTTGCGGGGGCCATCCAAGAGACCCAGTACTTC. It yields the protein CASSFAGAIQETQYF.

V and J are TRBV30 and TRBJ2-7, with a weak D call TRBD1 (6 bases). This CDR3 contains 12 residues. Germline CDR1 and CDR2: GTSNPN and SVGIG (reference sequence). V was clipped by 8 bases and J by 2 bases, with 13 bases between them. CDR3 amino acids: CALWTATYEQYF. CDR3 bases: TGTGCCCTTTGGACAGCTACCTACGAGCAGTACTTC.

This chain uses TRBV6-5 with TRBJ2-7, with 8 nucleotides matching TRBD1. The CDR3 runs 16 residues. The ends lost 0 bases at V and 2 bases at J; junction bases unmatched: 6. From germline, CDR1 is MNHEY and CDR2 SVGAGI. CDR3 amino acids: CASSYSRTGSPYEQYF. Written as DNA, the CDR3 is TGTGCCAGCAGTTACTCCCGGACAGGGAGCCCCTACGAGCAGTACTTC.

V gene TRBV27 combines with J gene TRBJ2-1; no reliable D call. CDR1 and CDR2 from the germline V gene are MNHEY and SMNVEV (reference sequence). V gave up 0 bases and J gave up 4 bases, with 4 bases separating them. CDR3 length equals 13 residues. The CDR3 reads CASSLSPYNEQFF. DNA of the CDR3: TGTGCCAGCAGTTTATCCCCGTACAATGAGCAGTTCTTC.

This clone came up a few times. This sequence joins TRBV6-1 and TRBJ1-4; D is undetermined. The CDR3 has 12 residues. The ends were cut back, 1 base at V and 7 bases at J, with 4 bases in the middle. Germline CDR1 and CDR2: MNHNS and SASEGT. The CDR3 reads CASSEELEKLFF. As DNA, the CDR3 is TGTGCCAGCAGTGAAGAGCTTGAAAAACTGTTTTTT.

This clone was recorded once. V gene TRBV7-6 combines with J gene TRBJ2-7; TRBD2 agrees at 8 bases. The trim removed 6 bases at V and 0 bases at J, leaving 19 bases unmatched. The CDR3 has 19 amino acids. Germline V gene sequence: CDR1 SGHVS, CDR2 FNYEAQ. The chain's CDR3 is CASSYLTSGTPESSYEQYF. In DNA, the CDR3 is TGTGCCAGCAGTTACCTAACTAGCGGAACACCGGAGAGCTCCTACGAGCAGTACTTC. The full variable domain, its missing parts supplied by reference TRBV7-6 and TRBJ2-7, is GAGVSQSPRYKVTKRGQDVALRCDPISGHVSLYWYRQALGQGPEFLTYFNYEAQQDKSGLPNDRFSAERPEGSISTLTIQRTEQRDSAMYRCASSYLTSGTPESSYEQYFGPGTRLTVT.

This chain links TRBV11-1 with TRBJ2-1; D may be TRBD2 (6 bases). Germline CDR1 reads SGHAT; CDR2 reads FQDESV (reference sequence). The CDR3 spans 14 residues. With 6 bases removed from V and 4 bases from J, the gap between germline ends came to 13 bases. DNA for the CDR3: TGTGCCAGCAGTTCCCACGGGAGTTACAATGAGCAGTTCTTC. Translation: CASSSHGSYNEQFF.

The CDR3 DNA reads TGTGCCAGCTCACTAGAAGACAGGGCCCCTACCTACGAGCAGTACTTC. Its protein product is CASSLEDRAPTYEQYF. The chain links TRBV18 to TRBJ2-7; TRBD1 matches 7 bases. CDR1 is KGHSH and CDR2 is LQKENI in the germline V gene. CDR3 length: 16 residues. Trimming at V came to 4 bases and at J to 2 bases, leaving 11 bases not matched to a gene. Together with reference TRBV18 and TRBJ2-7, the CDR3 gives the full variable domain: NAGVMQNPRHLVRRRGQEARLRCSPMKGHSHVYWYRQLPEEGLKFMVYLQKENIIDESGMPKERFSAEFPKEGPSILRIQQVVRGDSAAYFCASSLEDRAPTYEQYFGPGTRLTVT.

V gene TRBV11-2 combines with J gene TRBJ2-2; D is uncertain. Germline V gives CDR1 SGHAT, CDR2 FQNNGV. V gave up 5 bases and J gave up 6 bases, with 10 bases separating them. This CDR3 region has 13 residues. The chain's CDR3 is CASSPFVAGELFF. The CDR3 DNA sequence: TGTGCCAGCAGCCCATTCGTAGCCGGGGAGCTGTTTTTT. The variable domain in full, with the rest retrieved from reference TRBV11-2 and TRBJ2-2, is EAGVAQSPRYKIIEKRQSVAFWCNPISGHATLYWYQQILGQGPKLLIQFQNNGVVDDSQLPKDRFSAERLKGVDSTLKIQPAKLEDSAVYLCASSPFVAGELFFGEGSRLTVL.

The genes are TRBV7-9 and TRBJ2-5, with 10 bases aligning to TRBD2. Germline V gives CDR1 SEHNR, CDR2 FQNEAQ (reference sequence). The trim removed 2 bases at V and 3 bases at J, leaving 3 bases unmatched. This CDR3 comprises 15 residues. The CDR3 coding sequence is TGTGCCAGCAGCTTAATGAGCGGGGGGGAAGAGACCCAGTACTTC. The encoded protein is CASSLMSGGEETQYF.

This clone was observed a few times. The chain combines TRBV6-1 with TRBJ1-2, with 8 bases fitting TRBD1. CDR1 MNHNS and CDR2 SASEGT come from the germline V gene. The V segment lost 3 bases and the J segment 7 bases; nucleotides outside the gene matches: 10. The CDR3 spans 15 residues. CDR3 bases: TGTGCCAGCAGTGAGTGGGGACAGGACCTGTGTGGCTACACCTTC. Amino acid sequence: CASSEWGQDLCGYTF.

This clone was observed a single time. The chain couples TRBV10-3 to TRBJ1-1; the match to TRBD1 covers 9 bases. Germline V lookup: CDR1 ENHRY, CDR2 SYGVKD. Trimming at V came to 4 bases and at J to 2 bases, leaving 11 bases not matched to a gene. The CDR3 covers 17 residues. The CDR3 here is CAISGDRERGENTEAFF. The CDR3 DNA reads TGTGCCATCAGTGGGGACAGGGAACGGGGGGAAAACACTGAAGCTTTCTTT.

The rearrangement links TRBV10-1 to TRBJ2-7; 9 bases map to TRBD2. J was trimmed by 3 bases and V by 0 bases; bases with no gene match: 6. Germline values: CDR1 WNHNN, CDR2 SYGVQD (reference sequence). CDR3 length equals 16 residues. Here the CDR3 reads CASSESWSGRIYEQYF. The DNA for the CDR3 is TGCGCCAGCAGTGAGTCGTGGAGCGGGAGGATCTACGAGCAGTACTTC.

The chain couples TRBV27 to TRBJ2-3; possibly TRBD2 for D (5 bases). The germline V gene encodes CDR1 MNHEY and CDR2 SMNVEV (reference sequence). Trimming stripped 5 bases from V and 2 bases from J, with 11 bases between. CDR3 length: 14 amino acids. The CDR3 is CASSEGEDTDTQYF. Written as DNA, the CDR3 is TGTGCCAGCAGTGAGGGAGAGGACACAGATACGCAGTATTTT.

The chain carries TRBV15 and TRBJ1-4; maybe TRBD1 (5 bases). CDR1 LNHNV and CDR2 YYDKDF come from the germline V gene (reference sequence). V lost 9 bases, J lost 3 bases, and 11 bases lay in between. CDR3 size: 13 residues. The CDR3 region is CATKRDPNEKLFF. CDR3 bases: TGTGCCACAAAGCGGGACCCTAATGAAAAACTGTTTTTT.

The chain combines TRBV5-4 with TRBJ2-1; 9 bases line up with TRBD2. This CDR3 spans 16 amino acids. Unmatched junction bases numbered 8, after V lost 3 bases and J lost 4 bases. The V gene's germline CDR1 is SGHNT and CDR2 YYREEE (reference sequence). The CDR3 reads CASSSVAGGAYNEQFF. In nucleotides, the CDR3 is TGTGCCAGCAGCTCCGTGGCGGGGGGGGCTTACAATGAGCAGTTCTTC.

This clone was seen more than once but under ten times. V is TRBV5-1 and J is TRBJ2-3; tentatively, D is TRBD2 (5 bases). This CDR3 spans 15 amino acids. Trimming removed 4 bases from V and 8 bases from J, with 20 bases in between. The V gene's germline CDR1 is SGHRS and CDR2 YFSETQ. CDR3 in DNA: TGCGCCAGCAGCCTCGGAGGAGGCGGCGATGCTACGCAGTATTTT. Translating it yields CASSLGGGGDATQYF.

This rearrangement joins TRBV29-1 to TRBJ1-3, with D possibly matching TRBD1 (5 bases). CDR3 length: 13 residues. Per the germline V gene, CDR1 is SQVTM and CDR2 is ANQGSEA. Trimming removed 6 bases at V and 4 bases at J, with 13 bases between. Here the CDR3 reads CSVSGAGGNTIYF. Here the CDR3 DNA reads TGCAGCGTCTCCGGGGCGGGAGGAAACACCATATATTTT.

The J gene is TRBJ2-7, the V gene TRBV10-2; tentative D call: TRBD1 (6 bases). Trimming left V 8 bases short and J 6 bases short, with 11 bases between. Germline loops: CDR1 WSHSY, CDR2 SAAADI. The CDR3 is made up of 11 amino acids. DNA for the CDR3: TGCGCCAGCGGAGGACAGCTCGAGCAGTACTTC. It encodes CASGGQLEQYF.

In this sample, this clone turned up a few times. The chain combines TRBV7-9 with TRBJ1-3; 7 bases line up with TRBD1. This CDR3 contains 15 residues. V was clipped by 3 bases and J by 4 bases; unmatched bases: 6. Per the germline V gene, CDR1 is SEHNR and CDR2 is FQNEAQ (reference sequence). The CDR3, as DNA: TGTGCCAGCAGCTTCGTCCCGGGACAGGGAAACACCATATATTTT. It translates to CASSFVPGQGNTIYF.

As to this clone: A read error may produce the germline difference seen at one junction end. The chain links TRBV7-9 to TRBJ1-2, with D possibly TRBD1 on 5 matching bases. The CDR3 spans 12 residues. Looked up from germline, CDR1 is SEHNR and CDR2 is FQNEAQ (reference sequence). CDR3 protein: CSSSLGTGGYTF. CDR3 nucleotides: TGTTCCAGCAGCTTAGGGACGGGAGGCTACACCTTC.

This sequence joins TRBV19 and TRBJ1-1, with a weak D call TRBD1 (5 bases). CDR3 size: 12 residues. Trimming pared 3 bases from V and 11 bases from J, leaving 13 bases between. Per germline, CDR1 LNHDA and CDR2 SQIVND (reference sequence). The CDR3 region has the DNA TGTGCCAGTAGTATGCTACGGGGGGAGGCTTTCTTT. This codes for CASSMLRGEAFF. The full variable domain, with the rest looked up from reference TRBV19 and TRBJ1-1, is DGGITQSPKYLFRKEGQNVTLSCEQNLNHDAMYWYRQDPGQGLRLIYYSQIVNDFQKGDIAEGYSVSREKKESFPLTVTSAQKNPTAFYLCASSMLRGEAFFGQGTRLTVV.

J is TRBJ2-5 and V is TRBV5-8; 7 bases line up with TRBD2. This CDR3 is 16 amino acids long. The germline V gene has CDR1 SGHTS and CDR2 YDEGEE. The V and J ends lost 2 bases and 1 base, in that order; junction bases with no gene match: 8. The CDR3 nucleotides read TGTGCCAGCAGCTTAGGGCTAGGGACTACCCAAGAGACCCAGTACTTC. Translating gives CASSLGLGTTQETQYF.

The chain employs TRBV6-1 and TRBJ1-2; D remains unclear. CDR3 length: 13 amino acids. Germline lookup yields CDR1 MNHNS and CDR2 SASEGT. The V end lost 6 bases, the J end lost 3 bases, and 11 bases lay between the germline ends. CDR3 sequence reads: CASSESGYYGYTF. CDR3 DNA sequence: TGTGCCAGCAGCGAATCGGGGTACTATGGCTACACCTTC.

V is TRBV5-1 and J is TRBJ2-2; D is possibly TRBD2 (5 bases). V dropped 4 bases and J dropped 3 bases, with 16 bases sitting between them. The CDR3 totals 16 residues. Germline values: CDR1 SGHRS, CDR2 YFSETQ. Here the CDR3 reads CASSHTSGRDTGELFF. The CDR3 DNA reads TGCGCCAGCAGCCACACTAGTGGGCGGGACACCGGGGAGCTGTTTTTT.

For the CDR3, the DNA is TGCAGTGCGACGACAGGGAACGGCTACACCTTC. This gives the protein CSATTGNGYTF. V is TRBV20-1 and J is TRBJ1-2; 7 bases agree with TRBD1. The junction had 6 bases not matched to a gene; V was cut back by 6 bases and J by 8 bases. Germline-derived CDR1 and CDR2 are DFQATT and SNEGSKA (reference sequence). CDR3 size: 11 residues.

This chain joins TRBV29-1 and TRBJ2-7; tentative D call: TRBD1 (6 bases). CDR1 is SQVTM, CDR2 ANQGSEA, per germline. Trimming removed 4 bases from V and 1 base from J, with 14 bases in between. The CDR3 consists of 14 residues. CDR3 region: CSVGPGQLSYEQYF. The CDR3 DNA reads as TGCAGCGTTGGACCAGGACAGCTATCCTACGAGCAGTACTTC.